Below are 3 T cell receptor beta chains sequenced from a single sample in a study of post-analysis software for immune sequencing data. Findings and limits, study-wide: Patients had higher frequencies than controls of roughly 5 TRBV segments, including TRBV5-6, TRBV5-1 and TRBV20-1.

Included in the TCR beta cDNA libraries were unique molecular identifiers. TCRdb independently ran MiXCR on the PCR reads; one entry per CDR3 protein. The table records about 540,000 distinct CDR3 sequences, about a third of them present only once. These TCRs are of unknown antigen specificity. The sample consisted of blood. The receptor source for this set is a girl aged 2-17 years with multiple sclerosis.

This clonotype was counted only a few times. This chain uses TRBV25-1 with TRBJ2-4; D uncertain. V gave up 4 bases and J gave up 6 bases, with 7 bases separating them. The CDR3 sequence is 12 residues long. Per the germline V gene, CDR1 is MGHDK and CDR2 is SYGVNS. The CDR3, as DNA: TGTGCCAGCAGTGGGGTAGGAAACATTCAGTACTTC. Its translation is CASSGVGNIQYF.

The chain is built from TRBV13 and TRBJ1-6; D gene unclear. Per germline, CDR1 PRHDT and CDR2 FYEKMQ (reference sequence). The CDR3 has 16 amino acids. V shed 1 base and J shed 9 bases, with 16 bases lying between them. CDR3 region: CASSLDTGSNSSPLHF. The CDR3 DNA sequence: TGTGCCAGCAGCTTAGATACGGGAAGTAATAGTTCACCCCTCCACTTT.

The J gene is TRBJ2-1, the V gene TRBV5-1; 7 nucleotides align to TRBD1. Germline-derived CDR1 and CDR2 are SGHRS and YFSETQ. The CDR3 runs 16 residues. V shed 2 bases and J 2 bases; nucleotides not matched to a gene: 7. This CDR3 is CASSFTGTDPYNEQFF. As DNA, the CDR3 is TGCGCCAGCAGCTTTACCGGGACAGACCCCTACAATGAGCAGTTCTTC.